This record concerns one T cell receptor (beta chain) sequence. Its antigen is not known. This CDR3 has 12 amino acids. Germline-derived CDR1 and CDR2 are KGHSH and LQKENI. V lost 2 bases to trimming and J lost 4 bases, with 5 bases between them. PCR was performed using 60 Vbeta and 13 Jbeta primers. Sequenced by immunoSEQ multiplex PCR; TCRdb stores in-frame clones only, minus some. The sample has hundreds of thousands of clones, 65% to 85% seen once. Donors likely had unrecorded immune exposures despite being nominally healthy when sampled. The data were obtained in a study of cytomegalovirus exposure and HLA in healthy donors. Overall study: There were 70 million to 95 million unique TCRs (from HLA-typed donors) in an early data release. Researchers found that about 84% of 350 to 500 genotyped donors fell within the Caucasian-associated ancestry cluster. Study observations and caveats: Reports described diagnosis of cytomegalovirus status by the classifier as highly specific and sensitive.

The sequenced material came from PBMCs. The TCR was taken from a man between 25 and 39 years old in good health and CMV-seronegative. The chain recombines TRBV18 with TRBJ1-1, with D uncertain. CDR3 sequence: CASSPSSTEAFF. Written as DNA, the CDR3 is TGTGCCAGCTCACCATCTTCCACTGAAGCTTTCTTT.